These T cell receptor beta chains were read from a single sample in a study of blood T cell repertoires in COVID-19. TCRdb keeps only in-frame clones here, not all; method: immunoSEQ multiplex PCR. The repertoire holds almost 20,000 clones, approximately 95% seen once, with about 4% in the top ten. Sequences were obtained from peripheral blood. These receptors came from a woman aged 45-60 years with active COVID-19. Each CDR3 is given with its conserved first and last residue. A D gene is named only where the DNA matches it firmly. Clone size is shown for a subset of rows, as once, few, many or a class of expanded clone.

.	.	TRBV4-1	TRBJ2-6	TGCGCCAGCAGCCAAGTCCCAGGGAACCGTGGGGCCAACGTCCTGACTTTC	CASSQVPGNRGANVLTF
.	.	TRBV2	TRBJ2-7	TGTGCCAGCACCCGGACAGTAGCCTACGAGCAGTACTTC	CASTRTVAYEQYF
TRBD2	.	TRBV28	TRBJ2-7	TGTGCCAGCAGCTTCCTCGGGGGCGGGAGGGGGTACGAGCAGTACTTC	CASSFLGGGRGYEQYF
TRBD2	once	TRBV20-1	TRBJ2-2	TGCAGTGCTAGTAAGGTAGCGGGAGTTGATTGGGAGCTGTTTTTT	CSASKVAGVDWELFF
.	few	TRBV27	TRBJ2-7	TGTGCCAGCAGTTTGAGCGACAGCTACGAGCAGTACTTC	CASSLSDSYEQYF
TRBD2	.	TRBV30	TRBJ2-3	TGTGCCTCCGAAGCAGAGCGGGAGGGAGGAGGGACTAGCACAGATACGCAGTATTTT	CASEAEREGGGTSTDTQYF
.	.	TRBV18	TRBJ2-7	TGTGCCAGCTCACCAGGCGGCTCCCTAGAGCAGTACTTC	CASSPGGSLEQYF
TRBD1	once	TRBV9	TRBJ2-1	TGTGCCAGCAGCGGACAGGGGTTTTGGGATGAGCAGTTCTTC	CASSGQGFWDEQFF
TRBD1	.	TRBV7-9	TRBJ1-1	TGTGCCAGCAGCCCCCAGACAGGGGGCGGCACTGAAGCTTTCTTT	CASSPQTGGGTEAFF
TRBD2	.	TRBV5-1	TRBJ2-7	TGCGCCAGCAGCTTGGACCTAGCGGGAGGGCCGGAGCAGTACTTC	CASSLDLAGGPEQYF
TRBD2	.	TRBV5-4	TRBJ2-1	TGTGCCAGCAGCTTGGAGGAGCGGGACCCCAATGAGCAGTTCTTC	CASSLEERDPNEQFF
TRBD1	.	TRBV7-6	TRBJ2-2	TGTGCCAGCAGCCATGGACAGGGCAACACCGGGGAGCTGTTTTTT	CASSHGQGNTGELFF
.	.	TRBV2	TRBJ1-4	TGTGCCAGCAGTGAGAATCAGGAGGGTGAAAAACTGTTTTTT	CASSENQEGEKLFF
.	.	TRBV2	TRBJ2-3	TGTGCCAGCAGAGGGGGTTTATTGGCAGATACGCAGTATTTT	CASRGGLLADTQYF
.	.	TRBV11-2	TRBJ2-5	TGTGCCAGCAGCCCAACTGGCAAACTAGGGCTGGAGACCCAGTACTTC	CASSPTGKLGLETQYF
TRBD2	.	TRBV4-1	TRBJ2-7	TGCGCCAGCAGCCGGGGGTCTAGCGGGAGTTCCGAGCAGTACTTC	CASSRGSSGSSEQYF
.	once	TRBV11-2	TRBJ2-1	TGTGCCAGCGAAAAAGAGGGAGAGTCCTACAATGAGCAGTTCTTC	CASEKEGESYNEQFF
TRBD1	.	TRBV7-9	TRBJ1-2	TGTGCCAGCAGCTTTAGGACAGGGTTGGGGGGGAGCTATGGCTACACCTTC	CASSFRTGLGGSYGYTF
TRBD2	.	TRBV4-2	TRBJ2-2	TGTGCCAGCAGCCTGACTAGCGTCACCGGGGAGCTGTTTTTT	CASSLTSVTGELFF
TRBD2	.	TRBV27	TRBJ2-7	TGTGCCAGCAGTCACCGACTAGCGGAGGGGTACGAGCAGTACTTC	CASSHRLAEGYEQYF
TRBD2	.	TRBV5-1	TRBJ2-7	TGCGCCAGCAGGGCACCGGGACTAGCGGGAATGAACGAGCAGTACTTC	CASRAPGLAGMNEQYF
TRBD2	.	TRBV19	TRBJ2-3	TGTGCCAGTAGTACCCTACTAGCGGGAGGGGATACGCAGTATTTT	CASSTLLAGGDTQYF
TRBD2	.	TRBV3-1/TRBV3-2	TRBJ2-1	TGTGCCAGCAGCCAAGAAGGCGGGAGGGTAAGGCGGCAGTTCTTC	CASSQEGGRVRRQFF
.	large	TRBV9	TRBJ1-6	TGTGCCAGCAGCAGCCCGAATTCACCCCTCCACTTT	CASSSPNSPLHF